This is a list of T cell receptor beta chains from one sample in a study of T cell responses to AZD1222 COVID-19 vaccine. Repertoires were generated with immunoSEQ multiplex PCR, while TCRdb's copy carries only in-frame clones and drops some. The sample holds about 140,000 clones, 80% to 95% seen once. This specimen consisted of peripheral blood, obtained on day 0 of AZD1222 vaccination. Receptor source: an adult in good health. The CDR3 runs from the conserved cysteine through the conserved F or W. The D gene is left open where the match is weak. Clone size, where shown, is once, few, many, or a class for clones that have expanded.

DNA: TGTGCCAGCAGCTGGACTAATGAAAAACTGTTTTTT
CDR3: CASSWTNEKLFF
D: NA
V: TRBV7-9
size: NA
J: TRBJ1-4

DNA: TGTGCCAGCAGTCCCCTTCTCAGGGGTTTGAATCAGCCCCAGCATTTT
CDR3: CASSPLLRGLNQPQHF
D: NA
V: TRBV27
size: NA
J: TRBJ1-5

DNA: TGTGCCAGCAGCGTAGACGCGGGCGTAATGCTCTCCATTCAGTACTTC
CDR3: CASSVDAGVMLSIQYF
D: NA
V: TRBV9
size: NA
J: TRBJ2-4

DNA: TGTGCCATCAGTGAGGCCCGTGACACCGGGGAGCTGTTTTTT
CDR3: CAISEARDTGELFF
D: NA
V: TRBV10-3
size: NA
J: TRBJ2-2

DNA: TGTGCCACCAGCAGAGATTTGACAGCTGCTAACTATGGCTACACCTTC
CDR3: CATSRDLTAANYGYTF
D: NA
V: TRBV15
size: NA
J: TRBJ1-2

DNA: TGTGCCATCCGTGCTCCTAGCGGGAGGTACAATGAGCAGTTCTTC
CDR3: CAIRAPSGRYNEQFF
D: TRBD2
V: TRBV10-3
size: NA
J: TRBJ2-1

DNA: TGTGCCAGCAGCTTAGGAACGGCCACTAATGAAAAACTGTTTTTT
CDR3: CASSLGTATNEKLFF
D: NA
V: TRBV7-2
size: NA
J: TRBJ1-4

DNA: TGTGCCAGCAGTTCGTGGGGGGATACGCAGTATTTT
CDR3: CASSSWGDTQYF
D: NA
V: TRBV6-5
size: NA
J: TRBJ2-3

DNA: TGTGCCAGTAGTATAGAGCAAACAGGCGGCCAGAAGTACTTC
CDR3: CASSIEQTGGQKYF
D: NA
V: TRBV19
size: NA
J: TRBJ2-5

DNA: TGTGCCAGCAGGCATAATTTGAACACTGAAGCTTTCTTT
CDR3: CASRHNLNTEAFF
D: NA
V: TRBV11-2
size: NA
J: TRBJ1-1

DNA: TGTGCCAGCAGCTTCCAAGGGAACACTGAAGCTTTCTTT
CDR3: CASSFQGNTEAFF
D: NA
V: TRBV7-3
size: few
J: TRBJ1-1

DNA: TGTGCCTGTCTTAGCGGCCTCTACGAGCAGTACTTC
CDR3: CACLSGLYEQYF
D: NA
V: TRBV30
size: NA
J: TRBJ2-7

DNA: TGCGCCAGCAGCCCCGCCTCTAGGAACAGTGCAACTAATGAAAAACTGTTTTTT
CDR3: CASSPASRNSATNEKLFF
D: NA
V: TRBV5-1
size: NA
J: TRBJ1-4

DNA: TGTGCCAGCAGCACCACAAAGGGTTCCAACTATGGCTACACCTTC
CDR3: CASSTTKGSNYGYTF
D: NA
V: TRBV5-8
size: NA
J: TRBJ1-2

DNA: TGCGCCAGCAGCCAAGTCGAGGGGCTGAACTATGGCTACACCTTC
CDR3: CASSQVEGLNYGYTF
D: NA
V: TRBV4-1
size: NA
J: TRBJ1-2

DNA: TGTGCCAGCTCCCCCGACATGAACACTGAAGCTTTCTTT
CDR3: CASSPDMNTEAFF
D: NA
V: TRBV18
size: NA
J: TRBJ1-1

DNA: TGTGCCAGCAGACGAGTAGAGTCAGCAGGACCTTCCCTCTACGAGCAGTACTTC
CDR3: CASRRVESAGPSLYEQYF
D: NA
V: TRBV2
size: NA
J: TRBJ2-7

DNA: TGTGCCAGCAGCCTCGATGGGGGCAGAAACACCATATATTTT
CDR3: CASSLDGGRNTIYF
D: NA
V: TRBV7-2
size: NA
J: TRBJ1-3

DNA: TGTGCCTGGAGTGATAACGCGGGCACAGATACGCAGTATTTT
CDR3: CAWSDNAGTDTQYF
D: NA
V: TRBV30
size: NA
J: TRBJ2-3

DNA: TGCAGTGCTTTGACAGCATATGGCTACACCTTC
CDR3: CSALTAYGYTF
D: NA
V: TRBV20-1
size: NA
J: TRBJ1-2

DNA: TGTGCCAGTACTCCCTCCGGCGGAGGGGCAGATACGCAGTATTTT
CDR3: CASTPSGGGADTQYF
D: NA
V: TRBV19
size: NA
J: TRBJ2-3

DNA: TGTGCCAGTAGCACCACCGGGACGGGAACCTACGAGCAGTACTTC
CDR3: CASSTTGTGTYEQYF
D: NA
V: TRBV19
size: NA
J: TRBJ2-7

DNA: TGTGCCAGAAGCCACACATGGGGTCCAGCCAAAAACATTCAGTACTTC
CDR3: CARSHTWGPAKNIQYF
D: NA
V: TRBV28
size: NA
J: TRBJ2-4

DNA: TGTGCCATCACCCCTGTAGGGGATGGCACTGAAGCTTTCTTT
CDR3: CAITPVGDGTEAFF
D: NA
V: TRBV10-3
size: NA
J: TRBJ1-1

DNA: TGTGCCAGTAGTCGACAGGGACGAGGGCAGCCCCAGCATTTT
CDR3: CASSRQGRGQPQHF
D: TRBD1
V: TRBV19
size: once
J: TRBJ1-5

DNA: TGCGCCAGCACCGCTGGGGGAGGAACTGAAGCTTTCTTT
CDR3: CASTAGGGTEAFF
D: NA
V: TRBV10-1
size: NA
J: TRBJ1-1

DNA: TGTGCCAGCAGCTTAGCGGGGGGTTGGGGCAATCAGCCCCAGCATTTT
CDR3: CASSLAGGWGNQPQHF
D: NA
V: TRBV7-2
size: NA
J: TRBJ1-5

DNA: TGTGCCATCAGTGAGTCGCAGGGGGGCGATCAGCCCCAGCATTTT
CDR3: CAISESQGGDQPQHF
D: TRBD1
V: TRBV10-3
size: NA
J: TRBJ1-5

DNA: TGTGCCAGCACGGGGGGTAATTCACCCCTCCACTTT
CDR3: CASTGGNSPLHF
D: NA
V: TRBV3-1/TRBV3-2
size: NA
J: TRBJ1-6

DNA: TGTGCCAGCAGCCAGGGCCGCCGTACTTTCACTGAAGCTTTCTTT
CDR3: CASSQGRRTFTEAFF
D: NA
V: TRBV9
size: NA
J: TRBJ1-1

DNA: TGTGCCAGCAGCTTGGCCACTAGCAATGAGCAGTTCTTC
CDR3: CASSLATSNEQFF
D: NA
V: TRBV7-9
size: NA
J: TRBJ2-1

DNA: TGTGCCAGCTCCATGCTGTATGATACGCAGTATTTT
CDR3: CASSMLYDTQYF
D: NA
V: TRBV6-5
size: once
J: TRBJ2-3

DNA: TGTGCCAGCAGTCTACAGGGGTGGGATTCACCCCTCCACTTT
CDR3: CASSLQGWDSPLHF
D: TRBD1
V: TRBV6-4
size: NA
J: TRBJ1-6

DNA: TGTGCCAGCAGCTTGGCCTCTGGAAACACCATATATTTT
CDR3: CASSLASGNTIYF
D: NA
V: TRBV5-4
size: NA
J: TRBJ1-3

DNA: TGTGCCAGCTTGGGGCGGGAGCCTTCCTACGAGCAGTACTTC
CDR3: CASLGREPSYEQYF
D: TRBD2
V: TRBV28
size: NA
J: TRBJ2-7

DNA: TGTGCCAGCACCTCAGGACAGGGGGGGGATGAGCAGTTCTTC
CDR3: CASTSGQGGDEQFF
D: TRBD1
V: TRBV6-5
size: NA
J: TRBJ2-1

DNA: TGTGCCAGCAGTCCGGGACTAGCGAACACCGGGGAGCTGTTTTTT
CDR3: CASSPGLANTGELFF
D: TRBD2
V: TRBV28
size: NA
J: TRBJ2-2

DNA: TGTGCCAGTGGGCCTACCTGGAATAGCAATCAGCCCCAGCATTTT
CDR3: CASGPTWNSNQPQHF
D: NA
V: TRBV19
size: NA
J: TRBJ1-5

DNA: TGTGCCACCGCGGGACAGGGAGAATCACCCCTCCACTTT
CDR3: CATAGQGESPLHF
D: TRBD1
V: TRBV10-3
size: once
J: TRBJ1-6

DNA: TGTGCCAGCAGCAACCGGGGGTCCGACGAGCAGTACTTC
CDR3: CASSNRGSDEQYF
D: NA
V: TRBV3-1/TRBV3-2
size: few
J: TRBJ2-7

DNA: TGTGCCAGCAGTCGCCTGACAGCAAATTCACCCCTCCACTTT
CDR3: CASSRLTANSPLHF
D: NA
V: TRBV6-2/TRBV6-3
size: NA
J: TRBJ1-6

DNA: TGTGCCAGCAGTTACTCCCGAACATGGGACAATGAGCAGTTCTTC
CDR3: CASSYSRTWDNEQFF
D: NA
V: TRBV6-5
size: NA
J: TRBJ2-1